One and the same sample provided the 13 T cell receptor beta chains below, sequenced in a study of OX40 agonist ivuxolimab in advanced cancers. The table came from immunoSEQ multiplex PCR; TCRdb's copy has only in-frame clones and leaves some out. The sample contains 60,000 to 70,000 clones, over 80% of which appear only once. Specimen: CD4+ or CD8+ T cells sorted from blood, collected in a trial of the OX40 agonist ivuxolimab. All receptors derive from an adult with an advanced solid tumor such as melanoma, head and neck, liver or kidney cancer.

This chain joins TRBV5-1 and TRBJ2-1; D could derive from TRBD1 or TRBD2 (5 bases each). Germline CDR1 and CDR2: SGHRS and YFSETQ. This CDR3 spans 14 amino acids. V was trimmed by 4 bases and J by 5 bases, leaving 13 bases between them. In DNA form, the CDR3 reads TGCGCCAGCAGCCCGGGACCAACCAACAATGAGCAGTTCTTC. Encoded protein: CASSPGPTNNEQFF.

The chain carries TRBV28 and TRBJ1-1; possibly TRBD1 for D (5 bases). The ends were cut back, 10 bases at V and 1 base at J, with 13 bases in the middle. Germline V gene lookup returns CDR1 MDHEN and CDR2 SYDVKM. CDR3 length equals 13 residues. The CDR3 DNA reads TGTGCCACTCTCTGGCAGGGGAACACTGAAGCTTTCTTT. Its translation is CATLWQGNTEAFF. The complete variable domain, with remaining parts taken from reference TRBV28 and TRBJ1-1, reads DVKVTQSSRYLVKRTGEKVFLECVQDMDHENMFWYRQDPGLGLRLIYFSYDVKMKEKGDIPEGYSVSREKKERFSLILESASTNQTSMYLCATLWQGNTEAFFGQGTRLTVV.

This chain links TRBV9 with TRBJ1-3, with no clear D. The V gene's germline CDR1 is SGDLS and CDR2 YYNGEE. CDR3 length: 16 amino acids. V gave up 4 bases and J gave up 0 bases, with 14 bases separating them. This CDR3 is CASSPRIGVSGNTIYF. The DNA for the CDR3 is TGTGCCAGCAGCCCCCGAATTGGGGTCTCTGGAAACACCATATATTTT.

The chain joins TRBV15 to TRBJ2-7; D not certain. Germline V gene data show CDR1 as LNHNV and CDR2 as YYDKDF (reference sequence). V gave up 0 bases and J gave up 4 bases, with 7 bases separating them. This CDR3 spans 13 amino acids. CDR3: CATSREATYEQYF. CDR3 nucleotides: TGTGCCACCAGCAGAGAAGCGACATACGAGCAGTACTTC.

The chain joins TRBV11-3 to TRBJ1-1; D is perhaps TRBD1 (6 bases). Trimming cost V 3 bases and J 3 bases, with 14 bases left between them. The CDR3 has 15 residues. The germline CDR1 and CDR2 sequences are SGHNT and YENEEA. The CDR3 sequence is CASSLGGPGDTEAFF. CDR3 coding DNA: TGTGCCAGCAGCTTGGGGGGCCCGGGGGACACTGAAGCTTTCTTT.

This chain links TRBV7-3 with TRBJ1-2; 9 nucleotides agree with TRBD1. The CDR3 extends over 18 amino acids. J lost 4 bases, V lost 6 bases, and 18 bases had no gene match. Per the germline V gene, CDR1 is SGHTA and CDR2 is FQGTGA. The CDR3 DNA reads TGTGCCAGCAGTCACACCAGGGCGGGGACAGGGTTTGCCTATGGCTACACCTTC. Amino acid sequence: CASSHTRAGTGFAYGYTF.

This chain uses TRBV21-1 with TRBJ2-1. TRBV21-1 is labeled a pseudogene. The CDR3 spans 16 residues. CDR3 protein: CASSSRPSSLDNEQFF. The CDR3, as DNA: TGTGCCAGCAGCTCCCGGCCAAGCAGCCTCGACAATGAGCAGTTCTTC.

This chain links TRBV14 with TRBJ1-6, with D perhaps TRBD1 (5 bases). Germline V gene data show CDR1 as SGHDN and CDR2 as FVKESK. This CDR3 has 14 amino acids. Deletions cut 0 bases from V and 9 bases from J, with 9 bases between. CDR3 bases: TGTGCCAGCAGCCAAGACGGGGGGTTTTCACCCCTCCACTTT. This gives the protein CASSQDGGFSPLHF.

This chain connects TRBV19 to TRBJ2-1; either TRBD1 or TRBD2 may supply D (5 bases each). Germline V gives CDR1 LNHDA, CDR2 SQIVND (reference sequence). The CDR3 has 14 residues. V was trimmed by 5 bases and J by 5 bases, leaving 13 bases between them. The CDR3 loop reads CASSEDRDHNEQFF. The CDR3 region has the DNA TGTGCCAGTAGTGAGGACCGGGACCACAATGAGCAGTTCTTC. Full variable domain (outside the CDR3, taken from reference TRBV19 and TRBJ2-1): DGGITQSPKYLFRKEGQNVTLSCEQNLNHDAMYWYRQDPGQGLRLIYYSQIVNDFQKGDIAEGYSVSREKKESFPLTVTSAQKNPTAFYLCASSEDRDHNEQFFGPGTRLTVL.

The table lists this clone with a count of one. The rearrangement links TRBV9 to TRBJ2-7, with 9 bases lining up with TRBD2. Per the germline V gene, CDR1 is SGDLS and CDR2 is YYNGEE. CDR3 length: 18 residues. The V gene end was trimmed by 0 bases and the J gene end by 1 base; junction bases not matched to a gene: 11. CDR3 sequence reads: CASSVGYGGSGRSYEQYF. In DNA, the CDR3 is TGTGCCAGCAGCGTAGGATACGGGGGGAGCGGGAGGTCCTACGAGCAGTACTTC.

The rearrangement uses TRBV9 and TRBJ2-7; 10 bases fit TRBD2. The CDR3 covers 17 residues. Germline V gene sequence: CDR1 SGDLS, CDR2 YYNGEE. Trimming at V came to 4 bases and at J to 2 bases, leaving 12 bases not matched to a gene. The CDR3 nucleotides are TGTGCCAGCAGCATGACCGCAGGGACTAGCGACCCCTACGAGCAGTACTTC. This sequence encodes CASSMTAGTSDPYEQYF.

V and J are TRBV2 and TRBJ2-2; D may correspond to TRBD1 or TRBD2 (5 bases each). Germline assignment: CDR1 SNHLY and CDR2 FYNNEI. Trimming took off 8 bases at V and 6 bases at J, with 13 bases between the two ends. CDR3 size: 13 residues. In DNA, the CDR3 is TGTGCCAGCTTACAGGACGGGGCCGGGGAGCTGTTTTTT. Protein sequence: CASLQDGAGELFF.

The DNA for the CDR3 is TGTGCCAGCTCACCACTTCCTCCGGAGCGGGAGGGCGAAAAGACCCAGTACTTC. Translating it yields CASSPLPPEREGEKTQYF. This rearrangement joins TRBV18 to TRBJ2-5; 10 positions agree with TRBD2. Germline CDR1 and CDR2: KGHSH and LQKENI. Trimming cost V 1 base and J 6 bases; bases outside gene matches: 14. The CDR3 runs 18 residues.